These 24 T cell receptor beta chains share one sample of origin, sequenced in a study of blood T cell repertoires in COVID-19. Data came from immunoSEQ multiplex PCR; TCRdb stores just in-frame clones and leaves some out. The sample contains a few hundred thousand clones, 89% of which appear only once. Sequenced input: peripheral blood. These receptors all come from a man aged 18 to 29 who had recovered from COVID-19.

The chain employs TRBV5-7 and TRBJ1-3; 7 nucleotides match TRBD1. TRBV5-7 is known as an ORF, though its function is uncertain. The length of the CDR3 is 19 residues. Trimming took 2 bases from V and 4 from J; bases not matched to a gene: 18. In DNA, the CDR3 is TGTGCCAGCAGCTTAAGGGGACAGTCTAATAAGCCCCAGGGAAACACCATATATTTT. It specifies CASSLRGQSNKPQGNTIYF.

The V and J genes are TRBV7-8 and TRBJ2-7; 8 bases map to TRBD1. V dropped 10 bases and J dropped 1; count of bases not matched to a gene: 12. This CDR3 is 15 amino acids long. Germline V gene lookup returns CDR1 SGHVS and CDR2 FQNEAQ. The CDR3 coding sequence is TGTGCCACCGTTCCGGGACAGGAGAATTCCTACGAGCAGTACTTC. Protein: CATVPGQENSYEQYF.

The rearrangement links TRBV5-4 to TRBJ1-2, with TRBD1 matching 11 bases. The CDR3 totals 15 residues. V shed 3 bases and J 4 bases; nucleotides not matched to a gene: 5. CDR1 SGHNT and CDR2 YYREEE come from the germline V gene (reference sequence). This CDR3 reads CASSSQGQGGYGYTF. CDR3 bases: TGTGCCAGCAGCTCCCAGGGACAGGGGGGCTATGGCTACACCTTC.

The chain employs TRBV7-9 and TRBJ2-7, with 8 nucleotides matching TRBD2. V lost 1 base to trimming and J lost 1 base; unmatched junction nucleotides: 6. The CDR3 extends over 16 amino acids. The germline gives CDR1 SEHNR, CDR2 FQNEAQ (reference sequence). The CDR3 DNA sequence: TGTGCCAGCAGCTTAGTTAGCGGGGAGGCTTCCTACGAGCAGTACTTC. Translating gives CASSLVSGEASYEQYF.

The chain links TRBV7-9 to TRBJ2-2; no reliable D call. The CDR3 runs 13 residues. CDR1 is SEHNR, CDR2 FQNEAQ, per germline (reference sequence). V was cut by 5 bases and J by 8 bases, with 12 bases left in between. The CDR3 region is CASSADPLGELFF. CDR3 bases: TGTGCCAGCAGCGCAGATCCTCTGGGGGAGCTGTTTTTT.

V usage is TRBV19 and J usage is TRBJ1-2; TRBD1 might be the D (5 bases). V was clipped by 4 bases and J by 2 bases, with 5 bases between them. Germline V gene lookup returns CDR1 LNHDA and CDR2 SQIVND (reference sequence). This CDR3 is built from 12 residues. CDR3 in amino acids: CASSNRNYGYTF. DNA of the CDR3: TGTGCCAGTAGTAACAGGAACTATGGCTACACCTTC.

V is TRBV7-9 and J is TRBJ2-4; 9 nucleotides match TRBD2. With 5 bases clipped from V and 1 base from J, the junction kept 12 bases outside the gene matches. Germline loops: CDR1 SEHNR, CDR2 FQNEAQ (reference sequence). This CDR3 is 18 amino acids long. The CDR3 spells CASSSSGSLVRAKNIQYF. The CDR3 nucleotides read TGTGCCAGCAGCAGTAGCGGGAGTCTCGTTCGGGCCAAAAACATTCAGTACTTC.

The CDR3 region is CASSDRQGNRELFF. As DNA, the CDR3 is TGCGCCAGCAGCGACAGGCAGGGGAATAGGGAGCTGTTTTTT. The gene calls are TRBV4-1 and TRBJ2-2; a possible D gene is TRBD1 (6 bases). V shed 5 bases and J shed 9 bases, with 16 bases lying between them. The CDR3 has 14 residues. Germline V gives CDR1 MGHRA, CDR2 YSYEKL.

The chain links TRBV10-1 to TRBJ2-3; D unresolved. The CDR3 is 15 residues long. V was shortened by 0 bases and J by 1 base, with 8 bases between the two germline ends. Per the germline V gene, CDR1 is WNHNN and CDR2 is SYGVQD (reference sequence). CDR3 amino acids: CASSESRMGTDTQYF. DNA for the CDR3: TGCGCCAGCAGTGAGTCGCGGATGGGCACAGATACGCAGTATTTT.

This clone occurred a few times. This chain connects TRBV7-8 to TRBJ2-7, with D maybe TRBD1 (9 bases). Trimming shortened V by 4 bases and J by 3 bases, and 16 bases separated the two germline ends. Looked up from germline, CDR1 is SGHVS and CDR2 is FQNEAQ. This CDR3 region has 15 residues. The CDR3 DNA reads as TGTGCCAGCAGCTCGGGAGGGACAGGGAACTACGAGCAGTACTTC. Translation gives CASSSGGTGNYEQYF.

The chain couples TRBV13 to TRBJ1-3; D is undetermined. This CDR3 is 12 amino acids long. Deletions cut 5 bases from V and 3 bases from J, with 5 bases between. CDR1 and CDR2 from the germline V gene are PRHDT and FYEKMQ (reference sequence). CDR3 loop: CASSRDGNTIYF. The CDR3 DNA reads as TGTGCCAGCAGCCGAGATGGAAACACCATATATTTT.

The J gene is TRBJ2-5, the V gene TRBV18, with 12 nucleotides matching TRBD1. The CDR3 totals 15 residues. J lost 4 bases, V lost 6 bases, and 6 bases had no gene match. CDR1 is KGHSH and CDR2 is LQKENI in the germline V gene. CDR3 in DNA: TGTGCCAGCTCGTCGGGACAGGGGGCCGTAGAGACCCAGTACTTC. It specifies CASSSGQGAVETQYF. Using reference TRBV18 and TRBJ2-5 for the parts outside the CDR3, the full variable domain is NAGVMQNPRHLVRRRGQEARLRCSPMKGHSHVYWYRQLPEEGLKFMVYLQKENIIDESGMPKERFSAEFPKEGPSILRIQQVVRGDSAAYFCASSSGQGAVETQYFGPGTRLLVL.

Only one count was recorded for this clone. This chain joins TRBV27 and TRBJ2-6; maybe TRBD2 (6 bases). Germline V gives CDR1 MNHEY, CDR2 SMNVEV (reference sequence). V shed 5 bases and J shed 0 bases, with 11 bases lying between them. CDR3 size: 16 residues. The CDR3 bases are TGTGCCAGCAGTCCCCTGGGGGGCTCTGGGGCCAACGTCCTGACTTTC. Residues: CASSPLGGSGANVLTF.

The chain uses TRBV5-4 and TRBJ2-3; TRBD1 might be the D (6 bases). V lost 3 bases and J lost 4, with 12 bases in between. The CDR3 sequence is 14 residues long. Germline CDR1 SGHNT, CDR2 YYREEE (reference sequence). CDR3 sequence (DNA): TGTGCCAGCAGCTCACGGACAGTACCAGATACGCAGTATTTT. It specifies CASSSRTVPDTQYF. Full variable domain (rest looked up from reference TRBV5-4 and TRBJ2-3): ETGVTQSPTHLIKTRGQQVTLRCSSQSGHNTVSWYQQALGQGPQFIFQYYREEENGRGNFPPRFSGLQFPNYSSELNVNALELDDSALYLCASSSRTVPDTQYFGPGTRLTVL.

The chain is built from TRBV7-2 and TRBJ1-3; 10 bases are a match to TRBD1. Germline loops: CDR1 SGHTA, CDR2 FQGNSA. The J segment lost 4 bases and the V segment lost 4 bases, leaving 4 bases of the junction unmatched. The CDR3 is 15 amino acids. The CDR3 reads CASSSGTGVGNTIYF. DNA for the CDR3: TGTGCCAGCAGCTCTGGGACAGGGGTAGGAAACACCATATATTTT.

This chain joins TRBV6-6 and TRBJ1-1; weak D call: TRBD1 (6 bases). The ends were cut back, 4 bases at V and 8 bases at J, with 14 bases in the middle. The CDR3 extends over 13 amino acids. CDR1 and CDR2 (germline): MNHNY, SVGAGI (reference sequence). The DNA for the CDR3 is TGTGCCAGCAGTTCGTATCAGGGGCGAGAAGCTTTCTTT. This gives the protein CASSSYQGREAFF.

This rearrangement joins TRBV7-3 to TRBJ1-2, with 9 bases matching TRBD1. Germline loops: CDR1 SGHTA, CDR2 FQGTGA. CDR3 length equals 14 residues. V was clipped by 5 bases and J by 3 bases; unmatched bases: 4. CDR3 residues: CASSIQGADYGYTF. The CDR3, as DNA: TGTGCCAGCAGCATACAGGGGGCGGACTATGGCTACACCTTC.

This clone was found a few times. The rearrangement links TRBV7-9 to TRBJ2-7, with D perhaps TRBD2 (6 bases). The germline V gene has CDR1 SEHNR and CDR2 FQNEAQ (reference sequence). The CDR3 length is 15 residues. Trimming left V 5 bases short and J 5 bases short, with 19 bases between. In DNA form, the CDR3 reads TGTGCCAGCAGCAGTGGGCGGGGACGAATAGACGAGCAGTACTTC. The encoded protein is CASSSGRGRIDEQYF.

V gene TRBV18 combines with J gene TRBJ1-3; a weak D match, TRBD1 (6 bases). The CDR3 covers 15 residues. Trimming removed 4 bases from V and 8 bases from J, with 18 bases in between. Looked up from germline, CDR1 is KGHSH and CDR2 is LQKENI. In DNA, the CDR3 is TGTGCCAGCTCACTTACAGGGTTCAACCAAGACACCATATATTTT. This translates into CASSLTGFNQDTIYF.

This chain connects TRBV27 to TRBJ2-1, with D possibly TRBD2 on 6 matching bases. V lost 0 bases to trimming and J lost 9 bases, with 6 bases between them. CDR1 MNHEY and CDR2 SMNVEV come from the germline V gene (reference sequence). This CDR3 is 12 amino acids long. CDR3 DNA sequence: TGTGCCAGCAGTTTATCAGCGGGTGAGCAGTTCTTC. It yields the protein CASSLSAGEQFF.

V and J are TRBV11-2 and TRBJ2-7; D not resolved. The CDR3 is 11 residues long. The V gene lost 5 bases and the J gene lost 8 bases, with 10 bases spanning the gap. Germline V gene lookup returns CDR1 SGHAT and CDR2 FQNNGV. The CDR3 loop is CASSPQFKQYF. The CDR3 DNA reads TGTGCCAGCAGCCCCCAGTTCAAGCAGTACTTC.

The chain has TRBV6-2 or TRBV6-3 and TRBJ1-5, with D possibly matching TRBD1 (5 bases). CDR3 length equals 19 residues. Trimming stripped 6 bases from V and 0 bases from J, with 24 bases between. Germline V CDR1 and CDR2: MNHEY, SVGEGT. Here the CDR3 DNA reads TGTGCCAGCAGCTCCGGTGCCCACAGGAGGGTTTATAGCAATCAGCCCCAGCATTTT. Protein: CASSSGAHRRVYSNQPQHF.

This sequence joins TRBV6-2 or TRBV6-3 and TRBJ1-1; 7 bases align to TRBD1. There are 13 residues in the CDR3. After removal of 6 bases from V and 6 bases from J, the junction contained 7 bases not matched to a gene. CDR1 is MNHEY, CDR2 SVGEGT, per germline. In nucleotides, the CDR3 is TGTGCCAGCAGCCTACAGGGGTGGTCTGAAGCTTTCTTT. It is translated as CASSLQGWSEAFF.

The chain employs TRBV7-6 and TRBJ1-3; TRBD1 matches at 8 bases. The V gene's germline CDR1 is SGHVS and CDR2 FNYEAQ. This CDR3 contains 16 residues. With 3 bases clipped from V and 3 bases from J, the junction kept 7 bases outside the gene matches. This CDR3 reads CASSLWQGANGNTIYF. The DNA for the CDR3 is TGTGCCAGCAGCTTGTGGCAGGGGGCAAATGGAAACACCATATATTTT.